This is a list of T cell receptor beta chains from one sample in a study of cytomegalovirus exposure and HLA in healthy donors. Clones were sequenced by immunoSEQ multiplex PCR, and TCRdb holds only the in-frame ones, with some missing. Altogether roughly 170,000 clones are present, over 75% being singletons, with the ten largest covering 1.5% to 2%. Sample: PBMCs. These receptors were taken from a woman aged 25 to 39 in good health and CMV-seronegative. The CDR3 runs from the conserved cysteine through the conserved F or W. D genes are given only for firm matches. Rows give clone size only sometimes, using once, few, many, or a class for an expanded clone.

j_call: TRBJ1-1
v_call: TRBV19
d_call: -
clone_size: -
cdr3_nt: TGTGCCAGTAGTCTTAGGACAGTCCCTGAAGCTTTCTTT
cdr3_aa: CASSLRTVPEAFF

j_call: TRBJ1-6
v_call: TRBV6-7
d_call: TRBD1
clone_size: -
cdr3_nt: TGTGCCAGCAGTTACCGGGACAGGCGTAATTCACCCCTCCACTTT
cdr3_aa: CASSYRDRRNSPLHF

j_call: TRBJ1-2
v_call: TRBV28
d_call: -
clone_size: -
cdr3_nt: TGTGCCAGCAGTTTAGGGCCAGGCTACTATGGCTACACCTTC
cdr3_aa: CASSLGPGYYGYTF

j_call: TRBJ2-1
v_call: TRBV19
d_call: TRBD1
clone_size: -
cdr3_nt: TGTGCCAGTAGTATGGGTGTGGGGACAGGGGAATACAATGAGCAGTTCTTC
cdr3_aa: CASSMGVGTGEYNEQFF

j_call: TRBJ2-2
v_call: TRBV6-4
d_call: -
clone_size: -
cdr3_nt: TGTGCCAGCAGTGCACTTAGGGGCACCGGGGAGCTGTTTTTT
cdr3_aa: CASSALRGTGELFF

j_call: TRBJ1-3
v_call: TRBV7-9
d_call: -
clone_size: -
cdr3_nt: TGTGCCAGCAGCTTAGGCGTCGTATGGGGAAACACCATATATTTT
cdr3_aa: CASSLGVVWGNTIYF

j_call: TRBJ2-6
v_call: TRBV19
d_call: TRBD1
clone_size: -
cdr3_nt: TGTGCCAGTAGTATAGCGAAGGGGGCTACTGGGGCCAACGTCCTGACTTTC
cdr3_aa: CASSIAKGATGANVLTF

j_call: TRBJ2-7
v_call: TRBV27
d_call: -
clone_size: few
cdr3_nt: TGTGCCAGCAGTCCCTGGACAGTTCCAGGCGAGCAGTACTTC
cdr3_aa: CASSPWTVPGEQYF

j_call: TRBJ2-3
v_call: TRBV9
d_call: TRBD1
clone_size: -
cdr3_nt: TGTGCCAGCAGCGTAGGGACAGGGGGCACAGATACGCAGTATTTT
cdr3_aa: CASSVGTGGTDTQYF

j_call: TRBJ2-6
v_call: TRBV4-1
d_call: -
clone_size: -
cdr3_nt: TGCGCCAGCAGCCGAACCGACAGTGTCTCTGGGGCCAACGTCCTGACTTTC
cdr3_aa: CASSRTDSVSGANVLTF

j_call: TRBJ2-1
v_call: TRBV6-4
d_call: -
clone_size: few
cdr3_nt: TGTGCCAGCAGTGTTGAGGGAGGACGCTCCTACAATGAGCAGTTCTTC
cdr3_aa: CASSVEGGRSYNEQFF

j_call: TRBJ2-1
v_call: TRBV5-1
d_call: -
clone_size: -
cdr3_nt: TGCGCCAGCAGCCCCCAACCAGTCTACAATGAGCAGTTCTTC
cdr3_aa: CASSPQPVYNEQFF

j_call: TRBJ2-3
v_call: TRBV7-9
d_call: -
clone_size: -
cdr3_nt: TGTGCCAGCAGCTCAGGGGATAGCACAGATACGCAGTATTTT
cdr3_aa: CASSSGDSTDTQYF

j_call: TRBJ1-4
v_call: TRBV27
d_call: -
clone_size: once
cdr3_nt: TGTGCCAGCCGTAAAGAGGGTAATGAAAAACTGTTTTTT
cdr3_aa: CASRKEGNEKLFF

j_call: TRBJ1-5
v_call: TRBV4-1
d_call: -
clone_size: once
cdr3_nt: TGCGCCAGCAGCCAAGATATGGGGGCAAGTCAGCCCCAGCATTTT
cdr3_aa: CASSQDMGASQPQHF

j_call: TRBJ2-7
v_call: TRBV12-2
d_call: -
clone_size: -
cdr3_nt: TGTGCAAGTCGCTTAGCGACTAGCGGGACTTCCTACGAGCAGTACTTC
cdr3_aa: CASRLATSGTSYEQYF

j_call: TRBJ1-2
v_call: TRBV9
d_call: -
clone_size: -
cdr3_nt: TGTGCCAGCAGCGTATCAACTAACTATGGCTACACCTTC
cdr3_aa: CASSVSTNYGYTF

j_call: TRBJ2-5
v_call: TRBV6-1
d_call: -
clone_size: few
cdr3_nt: TGTGCCAGCACGCCGGGACACCAACTGGGGACCCAGTACTTC
cdr3_aa: CASTPGHQLGTQYF

j_call: TRBJ1-5
v_call: TRBV19
d_call: -
clone_size: -
cdr3_nt: TGTGCCAGTAGTAGGACAAAGGCAGGAAGTCAGCCCCAGCATTTT
cdr3_aa: CASSRTKAGSQPQHF

j_call: TRBJ2-7
v_call: TRBV27
d_call: TRBD2
clone_size: -
cdr3_nt: TGTGCCAGCAGGTTGATAGCGGGACTAGGGGAGCAGTACTTC
cdr3_aa: CASRLIAGLGEQYF

j_call: TRBJ2-7
v_call: TRBV11-3
d_call: TRBD1
clone_size: -
cdr3_nt: TGTGCCAGCAGCCCCGGGACAGGGTCCTACGAGCAGTACTTC
cdr3_aa: CASSPGTGSYEQYF

j_call: TRBJ2-7
v_call: TRBV25-1
d_call: TRBD1
clone_size: -
cdr3_nt: TGTGCCAGCAGTGAGCTCCGAACAGGGGATTACGAGCAGTACTTC
cdr3_aa: CASSELRTGDYEQYF

j_call: TRBJ2-1
v_call: TRBV23-1
d_call: TRBD2
clone_size: medium-sized
cdr3_nt: TGCGCCAGCAGTCAATCTAAGACGGCCCCAAATCGGTATATGGGGGGGAGGGGTAACAATGAGCAGTTCTTC
cdr3_aa: CASSQSKTAPNRYMGGRGNNEQFF

j_call: TRBJ2-3
v_call: TRBV13
d_call: -
clone_size: -
cdr3_nt: TGTGCCAGCAGCTCACTTATAGATCTTGGCGCGGGGCGCACAGATACGCAGTATTTT
cdr3_aa: CASSSLIDLGAGRTDTQYF

j_call: TRBJ1-1
v_call: TRBV5-1
d_call: -
clone_size: few
cdr3_nt: TGCGCCAGCAGCTGGGGACAGAACACTGAAGCTTTCTTT
cdr3_aa: CASSWGQNTEAFF

j_call: TRBJ1-6
v_call: TRBV30
d_call: -
clone_size: few
cdr3_nt: TGTGCCTGGAATTCTGAGCGGGTTTCACCCCTCCACTTT
cdr3_aa: CAWNSERVSPLHF

j_call: TRBJ2-1
v_call: TRBV9
d_call: -
clone_size: -
cdr3_nt: TGTGCCAGCAGCGTAGCGGCGGGTACGAATGAGCAGTTCTTC
cdr3_aa: CASSVAAGTNEQFF

j_call: TRBJ2-1
v_call: TRBV7-9
d_call: TRBD2
clone_size: -
cdr3_nt: TGTGCCAGCAGCGCCGGGACTATGGGAAATGAGCAGTTCTTC
cdr3_aa: CASSAGTMGNEQFF

j_call: TRBJ1-1
v_call: TRBV28
d_call: TRBD1
clone_size: few
cdr3_nt: TGTGCCAGCAGCTTCGATTTCGACAGGGGCCCACGGGAAGCTTTCTTT
cdr3_aa: CASSFDFDRGPREAFF

j_call: TRBJ2-3
v_call: TRBV30
d_call: TRBD2
clone_size: -
cdr3_nt: TGTGCCTGGAGTGGGATGGGAGGGACCCTCCTCACAGATACGCAGTATTTT
cdr3_aa: CAWSGMGGTLLTDTQYF

j_call: TRBJ1-4
v_call: TRBV6-1
d_call: -
clone_size: -
cdr3_nt: TGTGCCAGCAGTGAATTTAGGCAGGCCAGCGAAAAACTGTTTTTT
cdr3_aa: CASSEFRQASEKLFF

j_call: TRBJ1-4
v_call: TRBV13
d_call: TRBD1
clone_size: -
cdr3_nt: TGTGCCAGCAGCCGCCGACAGGGGGCTAATGAAAAACTGTTTTTT
cdr3_aa: CASSRRQGANEKLFF

j_call: TRBJ1-2
v_call: TRBV30
d_call: TRBD1
clone_size: once
cdr3_nt: TGTGCCTGGAGTGCAGGGACAGGGGGCGACTATGGCTACACCTTC
cdr3_aa: CAWSAGTGGDYGYTF

j_call: TRBJ2-7
v_call: TRBV27
d_call: -
clone_size: -
cdr3_nt: TGTGCCAGCAGTTTCGGGACTGGCTCCTACGAGCAGTACTTC
cdr3_aa: CASSFGTGSYEQYF

j_call: TRBJ1-2
v_call: TRBV5-4
d_call: TRBD1
clone_size: -
cdr3_nt: TGTGCCAGCAGCTTGAAGGGACAGGTGAATGGCTACACCTTC
cdr3_aa: CASSLKGQVNGYTF

j_call: TRBJ2-7
v_call: TRBV30
d_call: TRBD2
clone_size: -
cdr3_nt: TGTGCCTGGGGGGAGCGGGACTCCTACGAGCAGTACTTC
cdr3_aa: CAWGERDSYEQYF

j_call: TRBJ2-1
v_call: TRBV6-4
d_call: TRBD1
clone_size: -
cdr3_nt: TGTGCCAGCAGTGACGACCGGACAGGGTATGCGGGGATCTTC
cdr3_aa: CASSDDRTGYAGIF

j_call: TRBJ2-3
v_call: TRBV19
d_call: -
clone_size: few
cdr3_nt: TGTGCCAGTAGTATGCCTTTCCCAGGGGGGAAGGACACAGATACGCAGTATTTT
cdr3_aa: CASSMPFPGGKDTDTQYF

j_call: TRBJ1-3
v_call: TRBV28
d_call: -
clone_size: -
cdr3_nt: TGTGCCAGCAGCGCAGGGGATGCTGGAAACACCATATATTTT
cdr3_aa: CASSAGDAGNTIYF

j_call: TRBJ1-2
v_call: TRBV19
d_call: -
clone_size: once
cdr3_nt: TGTGCCAGTAGTATGCAGGGCCGGGGGTCTGGCTACACCTTC
cdr3_aa: CASSMQGRGSGYTF

j_call: TRBJ2-3
v_call: TRBV5-4
d_call: TRBD2
clone_size: -
cdr3_nt: TGTGCCAGCAGCTCGGGGACTAGCGGGGACACAGATACGCAGTATTTT
cdr3_aa: CASSSGTSGDTDTQYF

j_call: TRBJ1-2
v_call: TRBV2
d_call: -
clone_size: -
cdr3_nt: TGTGCCAGCAGCCCAGTTAACTATGGCTACACCTTC
cdr3_aa: CASSPVNYGYTF

j_call: TRBJ1-5
v_call: TRBV19
d_call: -
clone_size: once
cdr3_nt: TGTGCCAGTAGTTATAGCAATCAGCCCCAGCATTTT
cdr3_aa: CASSYSNQPQHF

j_call: TRBJ2-2
v_call: TRBV7-2
d_call: TRBD1
clone_size: -
cdr3_nt: TGTGCCAGCAGACTTAGGGGGACAGCCGGGGAGCTGTTTTTT
cdr3_aa: CASRLRGTAGELFF

j_call: TRBJ2-7
v_call: TRBV6-5
d_call: -
clone_size: -
cdr3_nt: TGTGCCAGCAGTTACCCTATGACACCAGGGGACGGGCAGTACTTC
cdr3_aa: CASSYPMTPGDGQYF

j_call: TRBJ2-1
v_call: TRBV4-3
d_call: TRBD2
clone_size: -
cdr3_nt: TGCGCCAGCAGCCAAGACTTAGCGGGAGGGAGGTACAATGAGCAGTTCTTC
cdr3_aa: CASSQDLAGGRYNEQFF

j_call: TRBJ2-3
v_call: TRBV13
d_call: TRBD1
clone_size: few
cdr3_nt: TGTGCCAGCAGCGACCGGGACAGGGTGTCTTATACGCAGTATTTT
cdr3_aa: CASSDRDRVSYTQYF

j_call: TRBJ1-2
v_call: TRBV30
d_call: TRBD1
clone_size: few
cdr3_nt: TGTGCCTGGGCCAAGGATTCAGGGGGCGGCTACACCTTC
cdr3_aa: CAWAKDSGGGYTF

j_call: TRBJ2-3
v_call: TRBV7-6
d_call: TRBD1
clone_size: -
cdr3_nt: TGTGCCAGCAGCTTTTGGACAGGGAGCACAGATACGCAGTATTTT
cdr3_aa: CASSFWTGSTDTQYF

j_call: TRBJ1-3
v_call: TRBV5-1
d_call: -
clone_size: -
cdr3_nt: TGCGCCAGCAGAATACAGCTCTCTGGAAACACCATATATTTT
cdr3_aa: CASRIQLSGNTIYF

j_call: TRBJ1-5
v_call: TRBV4-2
d_call: -
clone_size: -
cdr3_nt: TGTGCCAGCAGCCAAGATCCAGTCCGCCCAAGGGGAGGGCCCCAGCATTTT
cdr3_aa: CASSQDPVRPRGGPQHF